This TCR beta chain was documented in a study of tumor-infiltrating lymphocytes in primary liver carcinoma. CDR3 length equals 14 residues. Germline V gene sequence: CDR1 MNHGY, CDR2 SVAAGI. V lost 2 bases to trimming and J lost 5 bases, with 12 bases between them. Reverse transcription of approximately 500 ng total RNA with a constant-region primer produced TCR beta cDNA. Employing slightly modified ARM-PCR, three nested multiplex PCR rounds were run, and these gave rise to the TCR beta libraries. The first two PCR rounds used TRBV1-TRBV30 forward primers with a C-beta reverse primer, about 10 cycles each. TCRdb called the multiplex PCR reads again in MiXCR, with one record for every CDR3 protein. The sample has about 310,000 distinct CDR3 sequences; roughly 60% are singletons. Germline DNA was also extracted, and blood RNA was taken from unsorted whole blood.

Sample: peripheral blood. The sequence was obtained from a woman under 40 with primary liver carcinoma and hepatitis B virus infection. V gene TRBV6-9 combines with J gene TRBJ2-5; perhaps TRBD2 as D (6 bases). The CDR3 coding sequence is TGTGCCAGCAGTTATGGAGGGGCGTGGGAGACCCAGTACTTC. This encodes CASSYGGAWETQYF.